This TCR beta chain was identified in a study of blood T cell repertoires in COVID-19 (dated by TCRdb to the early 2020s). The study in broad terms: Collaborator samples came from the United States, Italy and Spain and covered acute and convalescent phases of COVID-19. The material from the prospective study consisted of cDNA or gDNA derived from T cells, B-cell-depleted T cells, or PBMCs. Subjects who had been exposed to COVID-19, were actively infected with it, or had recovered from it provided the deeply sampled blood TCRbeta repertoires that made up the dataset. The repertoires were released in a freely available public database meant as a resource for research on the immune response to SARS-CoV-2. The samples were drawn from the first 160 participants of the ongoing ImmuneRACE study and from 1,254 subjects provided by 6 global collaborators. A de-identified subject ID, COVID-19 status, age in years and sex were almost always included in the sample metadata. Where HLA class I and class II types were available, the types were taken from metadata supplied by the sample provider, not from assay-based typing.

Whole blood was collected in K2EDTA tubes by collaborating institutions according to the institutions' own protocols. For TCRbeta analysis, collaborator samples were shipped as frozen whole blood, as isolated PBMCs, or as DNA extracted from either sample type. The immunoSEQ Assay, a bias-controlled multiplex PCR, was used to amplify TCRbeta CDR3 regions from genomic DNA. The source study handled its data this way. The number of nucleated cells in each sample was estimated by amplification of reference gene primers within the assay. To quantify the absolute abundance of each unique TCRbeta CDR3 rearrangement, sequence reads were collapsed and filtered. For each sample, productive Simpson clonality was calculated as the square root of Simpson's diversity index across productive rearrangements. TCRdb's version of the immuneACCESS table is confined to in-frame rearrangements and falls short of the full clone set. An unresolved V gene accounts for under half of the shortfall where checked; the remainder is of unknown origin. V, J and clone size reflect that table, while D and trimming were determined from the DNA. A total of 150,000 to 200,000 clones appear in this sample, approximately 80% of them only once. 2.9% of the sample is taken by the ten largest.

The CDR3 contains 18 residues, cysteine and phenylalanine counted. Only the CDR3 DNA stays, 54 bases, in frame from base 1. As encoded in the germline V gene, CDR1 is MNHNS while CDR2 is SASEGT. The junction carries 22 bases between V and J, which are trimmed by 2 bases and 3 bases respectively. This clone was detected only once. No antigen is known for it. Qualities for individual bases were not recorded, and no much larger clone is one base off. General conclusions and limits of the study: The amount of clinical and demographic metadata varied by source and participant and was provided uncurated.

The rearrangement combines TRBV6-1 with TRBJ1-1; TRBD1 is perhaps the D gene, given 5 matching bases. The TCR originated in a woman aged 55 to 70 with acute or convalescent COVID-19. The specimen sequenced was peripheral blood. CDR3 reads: CASSEMISVRGMDTEAFF. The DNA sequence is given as TGTGCCAGCAGTGAAATGATAAGTGTAAGGGGCATGGACACTGAAGCTTTCTTT.